Each of the 12 T cell receptor beta chains below was sequenced from the same sample in a study of cytomegalovirus exposure and HLA in healthy donors. The primer mix had 60 Vbeta and 13 Jbeta primers. Profiled with immunoSEQ multiplex PCR; TCRdb holds only in-frame clones, not every one. The table has some 140,000 clones, 60% to 80% seen once. Material: PBMCs. The receptors stem from a man younger than 35 in good health and CMV-seronegative.

V and J are TRBV7-2 and TRBJ2-5; D might be TRBD1 (5 bases). The CDR3 length is 15 residues. In germline, CDR1 is SGHTA, CDR2 FQGNSA. Deletions cut 5 bases from V and 1 base from J, with 14 bases between. The CDR3 loop is CASSIRHRTQETQYF. The CDR3 DNA follows: TGTGCCAGCAGCATTCGTCACAGGACCCAAGAGACCCAGTACTTC.

This sequence joins TRBV5-1 and TRBJ1-2, with D uncertain. Germline CDR1 is SGHRS and CDR2 is YFSETQ. This CDR3 has 13 amino acids. V lost 1 base, J lost 8 bases, and 12 bases lay in between. The CDR3 sequence is CASSLNSGEGYTF. The CDR3 DNA follows: TGCGCCAGCAGCTTGAACTCCGGGGAAGGCTACACCTTC.

This sequence joins TRBV5-1 and TRBJ2-5, with TRBD1 identical over 9 bases. The length of the CDR3 is 15 residues. Per the germline V gene, CDR1 is SGHRS and CDR2 is YFSETQ. Trimming took 2 bases from V and 4 from J; bases not matched to a gene: 6. The CDR3 spells CASSFLTGGGETQYF. The CDR3 nucleotides read TGCGCCAGCAGCTTTCTAACAGGGGGCGGAGAGACCCAGTACTTC.

The V and J genes are TRBV5-4 and TRBJ2-1, with a possible D match to TRBD1 (6 bases). V lost 4 bases and J lost 1, with 12 bases in between. The germline V gene encodes CDR1 SGHNT and CDR2 YYREEE (reference sequence). The CDR3 has 15 residues. CDR3 coding DNA: TGTGCCAGCAGCCTAGAAGGGGGTTCCTACAATGAGCAGTTCTTC. Its protein is CASSLEGGSYNEQFF.

This clone was seen only a few times. The chain couples TRBV6-1 to TRBJ2-3; D remains unclear. This CDR3 has 11 residues. Trimming took 6 bases from V and 4 from J, leaving 5 bases between them. Germline CDR1 and CDR2: MNHNS and SASEGT. This CDR3 reads CASSPSDTQYF. DNA for the CDR3: TGTGCCAGCAGCCCTTCAGATACGCAGTATTTT.

The chain recombines TRBV6-1 with TRBJ2-7; weak D call: TRBD2 (6 bases). Between the trimmed V and J ends, which lost 4 bases and 2 bases, there was a span of 15 bases. The CDR3 is 15 residues long. The V gene's germline CDR1 is MNHNS and CDR2 SASEGT. Here the CDR3 DNA reads TGTGCCAGCAGTGCGGTGGGACTTCCCGCCTACGAGCAGTACTTC. Translation gives CASSAVGLPAYEQYF.

This chain connects TRBV7-9 to TRBJ1-1; TRBD1 matches 7 bases. The CDR3 is 16 amino acids. V trimming: 1 base; J trimming: 1 base; junction bases outside the gene matches: 6. Germline CDR1 is SEHNR and CDR2 is FQNEAQ (reference sequence). CDR3 coding DNA: TGTGCCAGCAGCTTAGTACCGGGACAGCAGAACACTGAAGCTTTCTTT. As protein: CASSLVPGQQNTEAFF.

The rearrangement links TRBV29-1 to TRBJ2-1; D not certain. Germline lookup yields CDR1 SQVTM and CDR2 ANQGSEA. CDR3 length equals 10 residues. Trimming left V 1 base short and J 8 bases short, with 3 bases between. Written as DNA, the CDR3 is TGCAGCGTTGAAGTAGATGAGCAGTTCTTC. Protein sequence: CSVEVDEQFF.

The V and J genes are TRBV19 and TRBJ1-2; D is unclear. Germline CDR1 is LNHDA and CDR2 is SQIVND (reference sequence). This CDR3 comprises 12 residues. The V gene lost 6 bases and the J gene lost 9 bases, with 14 bases spanning the gap. The CDR3 nucleotides are TGTGCCAGTAGCCGACCAGGCAGGCGCTACACCTTC. It translates to CASSRPGRRYTF.

On this clone: A read error may account for a junction end that differs from germline. The rearrangement joins TRBV7-9 to TRBJ1-1; D ambiguous. The CDR3 covers 14 residues. Germline CDR1 SEHNR, CDR2 FQNEAQ (reference sequence). Here the CDR3 DNA reads TGTTCCAGCAGCTTTAGTCTGGTGAACACTGAAGCTTTCTTT. It encodes CSSSFSLVNTEAFF.

This rearrangement joins TRBV4-2 to TRBJ2-5; 8 bases line up with TRBD2. After removal of 4 bases from V and 1 base from J, the junction contained 11 bases not matched to a gene. The CDR3 is 17 amino acids. Germline V lookup: CDR1 LGHNA, CDR2 YNFKEQ. The DNA of the CDR3 is TGTGCCAGCAGCCCAACCTTAGCGGGGAGCCCCCAAGAGACCCAGTACTTC. Translating gives CASSPTLAGSPQETQYF.

Points on this clone: The junction departs from germline at one end; a sequencing error may be responsible. The sample carries other DNA sequences with the same CDR3. This chain uses TRBV30 with TRBJ2-5; 8 nucleotides match TRBD1. This CDR3 spans 14 amino acids. In germline, CDR1 is GTSNPN, CDR2 SVGIG (reference sequence). CDR3 sequence: CAWSGIQGGETQYF. The CDR3 region has the DNA TGCGCCTGGAGTGGAATACAGGGGGGAGAGACCCAGTACTTC.